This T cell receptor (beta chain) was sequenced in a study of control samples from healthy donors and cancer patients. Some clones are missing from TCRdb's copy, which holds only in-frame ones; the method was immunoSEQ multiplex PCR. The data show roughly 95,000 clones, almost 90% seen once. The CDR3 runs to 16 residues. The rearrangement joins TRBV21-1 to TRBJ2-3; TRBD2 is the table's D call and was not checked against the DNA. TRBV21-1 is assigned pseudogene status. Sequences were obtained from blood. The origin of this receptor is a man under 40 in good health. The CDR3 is CASSRVDFGGGGSQYF. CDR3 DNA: TGTGCCAGCAGCAGGGTCGACTTCGGGGGGGGCGGTTCGCAGTATTTT.